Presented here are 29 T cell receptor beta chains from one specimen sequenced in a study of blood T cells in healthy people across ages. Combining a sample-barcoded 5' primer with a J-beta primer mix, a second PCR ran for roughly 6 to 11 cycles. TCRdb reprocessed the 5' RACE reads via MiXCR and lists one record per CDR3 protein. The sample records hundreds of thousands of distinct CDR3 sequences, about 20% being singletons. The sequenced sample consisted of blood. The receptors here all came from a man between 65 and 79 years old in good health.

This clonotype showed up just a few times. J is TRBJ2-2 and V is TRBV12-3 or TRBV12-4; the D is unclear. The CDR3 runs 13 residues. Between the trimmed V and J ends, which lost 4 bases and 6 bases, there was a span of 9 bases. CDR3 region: CASSSLLSGELFF. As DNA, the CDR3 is TGTGCCAGCAGTTCCCTGCTCTCCGGGGAGCTGTTTTTT.

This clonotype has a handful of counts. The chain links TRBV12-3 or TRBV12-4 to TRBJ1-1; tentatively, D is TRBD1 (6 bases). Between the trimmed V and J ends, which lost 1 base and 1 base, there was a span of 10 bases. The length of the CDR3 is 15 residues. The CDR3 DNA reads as TGTGCCAGCAGTTTAGGAGGGGGAAGGAACACTGAAGCTTTCTTT. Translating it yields CASSLGGGRNTEAFF.

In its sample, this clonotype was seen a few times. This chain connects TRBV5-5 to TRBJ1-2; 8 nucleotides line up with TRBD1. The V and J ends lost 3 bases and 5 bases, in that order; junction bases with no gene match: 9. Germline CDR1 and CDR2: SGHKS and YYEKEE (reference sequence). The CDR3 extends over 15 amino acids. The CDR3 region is CASSSTGTGIYGYTF. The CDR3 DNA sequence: TGTGCCAGCAGCTCCACCGGGACAGGAATATATGGCTACACCTTC. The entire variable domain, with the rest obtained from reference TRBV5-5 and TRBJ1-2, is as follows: DAGVTQSPTHLIKTRGQQVTLRCSPISGHKSVSWYQQVLGQGPQFIFQYYEKEERGRGNFPDRFSARQFPNYSSELNVNALLLGDSALYLCASSSTGTGIYGYTFGSGTRLTVV.

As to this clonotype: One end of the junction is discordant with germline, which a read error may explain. The CDR3 is CASSKGGEMNTEAFF. CDR3 coding DNA: TGTGCCAGCAGCAAAGGTGGGGAAATGAACACCGAAGCTTTCTTT. The J gene is TRBJ1-1, the V gene TRBV7-8; D remains ambiguous. Germline V lookup: CDR1 SGHVS, CDR2 FQNEAQ. This CDR3 region has 15 residues.

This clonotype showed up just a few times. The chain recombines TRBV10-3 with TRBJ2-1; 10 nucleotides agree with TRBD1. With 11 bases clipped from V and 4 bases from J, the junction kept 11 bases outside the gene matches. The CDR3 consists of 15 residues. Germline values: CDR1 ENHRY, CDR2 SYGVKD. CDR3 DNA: TGTGCCTCCCAAGGGGGACAGGGGCCTTACAATGAGCAGTTCTTC. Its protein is CASQGGQGPYNEQFF.

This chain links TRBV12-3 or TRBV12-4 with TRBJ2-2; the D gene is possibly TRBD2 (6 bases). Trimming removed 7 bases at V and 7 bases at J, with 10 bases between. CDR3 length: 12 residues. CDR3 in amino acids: CASNQGGGELFF. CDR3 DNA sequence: TGTGCCAGCAACCAGGGAGGCGGGGAGCTGTTTTTT.

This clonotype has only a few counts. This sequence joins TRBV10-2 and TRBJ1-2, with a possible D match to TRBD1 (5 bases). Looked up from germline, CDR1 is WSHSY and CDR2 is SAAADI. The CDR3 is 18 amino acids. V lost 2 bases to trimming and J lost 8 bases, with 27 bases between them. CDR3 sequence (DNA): TGCGCCAGCAGTGAGCGGGGCCGACATCAAGGGGCATTTAAGGGCTACACCTTC. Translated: CASSERGRHQGAFKGYTF.

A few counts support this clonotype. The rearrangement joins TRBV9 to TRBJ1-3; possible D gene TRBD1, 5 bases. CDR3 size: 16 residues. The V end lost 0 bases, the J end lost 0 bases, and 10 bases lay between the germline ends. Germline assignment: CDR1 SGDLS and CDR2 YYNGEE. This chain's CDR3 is CASSVAGTYSGNTIYF. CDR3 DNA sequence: TGTGCCAGCAGCGTAGCAGGGACGTACTCTGGAAACACCATATATTTT.

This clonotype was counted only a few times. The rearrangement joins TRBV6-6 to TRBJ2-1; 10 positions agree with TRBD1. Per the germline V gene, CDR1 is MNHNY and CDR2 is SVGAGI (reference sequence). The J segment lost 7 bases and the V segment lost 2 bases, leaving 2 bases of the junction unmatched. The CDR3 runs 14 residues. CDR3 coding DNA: TGTGCCAGCAGTTACCGACAGGGGGCAAATGAGCAGTTCTTC. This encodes CASSYRQGANEQFF.

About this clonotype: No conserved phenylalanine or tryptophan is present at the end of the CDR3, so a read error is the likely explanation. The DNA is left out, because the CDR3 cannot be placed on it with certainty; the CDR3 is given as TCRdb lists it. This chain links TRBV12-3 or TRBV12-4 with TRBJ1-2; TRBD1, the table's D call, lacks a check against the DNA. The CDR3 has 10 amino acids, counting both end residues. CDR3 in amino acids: CASRGQYLYV.

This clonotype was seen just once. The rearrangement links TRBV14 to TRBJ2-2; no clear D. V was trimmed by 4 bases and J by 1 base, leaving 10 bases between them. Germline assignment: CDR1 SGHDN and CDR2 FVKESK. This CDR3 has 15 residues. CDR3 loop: CASSPHVKNTGELFF. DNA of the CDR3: TGTGCCAGCAGCCCTCACGTAAAGAACACCGGGGAGCTGTTTTTT.

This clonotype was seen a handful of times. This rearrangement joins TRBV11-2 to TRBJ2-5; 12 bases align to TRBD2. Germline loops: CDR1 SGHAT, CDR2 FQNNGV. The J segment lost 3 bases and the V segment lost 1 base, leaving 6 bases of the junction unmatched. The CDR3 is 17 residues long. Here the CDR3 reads CASSLGWTSGTKETQYF. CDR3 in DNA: TGTGCCAGCAGCTTAGGCTGGACTAGCGGGACGAAAGAGACCCAGTACTTC.

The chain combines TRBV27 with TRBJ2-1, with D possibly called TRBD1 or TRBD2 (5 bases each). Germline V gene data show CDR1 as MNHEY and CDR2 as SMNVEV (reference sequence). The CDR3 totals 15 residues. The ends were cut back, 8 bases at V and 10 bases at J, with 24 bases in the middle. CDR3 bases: TGTGCCAGCGCAAAGTTGGGGACCCATTACGGGGAGCAGTTCTTC. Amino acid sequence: CASAKLGTHYGEQFF.

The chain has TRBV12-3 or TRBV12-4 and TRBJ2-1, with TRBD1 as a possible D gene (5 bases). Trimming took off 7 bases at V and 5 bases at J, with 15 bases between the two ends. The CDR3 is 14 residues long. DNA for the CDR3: TGTGCCAGCATCCCCAATGGGGCTCACAATGAGCAGTTCTTC. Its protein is CASIPNGAHNEQFF.

In nucleotides, the CDR3 is TGTGCCAGCAAGCGGGAGGGTGGTCGCAATGAGCAGTTCTTC. Translating it yields CASKREGGRNEQFF. V and J are TRBV7-8 and TRBJ2-1; 10 nucleotides line up with TRBD2. The CDR3 contains 14 residues. V shed 7 bases and J 6 bases; nucleotides not matched to a gene: 6. Germline CDR1 SGHVS, CDR2 FQNEAQ.

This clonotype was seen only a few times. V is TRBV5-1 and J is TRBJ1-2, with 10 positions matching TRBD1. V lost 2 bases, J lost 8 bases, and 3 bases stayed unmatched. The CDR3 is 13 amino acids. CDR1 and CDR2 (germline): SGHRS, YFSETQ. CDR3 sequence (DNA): TGCGCCAGCAGCTTCGGACAGGGGGGAGGCTACACCTTC. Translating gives CASSFGQGGGYTF.

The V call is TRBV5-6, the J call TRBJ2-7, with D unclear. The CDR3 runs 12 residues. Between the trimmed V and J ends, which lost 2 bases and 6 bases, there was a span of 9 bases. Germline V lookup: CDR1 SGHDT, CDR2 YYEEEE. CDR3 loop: CASSFSSAEQYF. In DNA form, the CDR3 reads TGTGCCAGCAGCTTTTCCAGTGCCGAGCAGTACTTC.

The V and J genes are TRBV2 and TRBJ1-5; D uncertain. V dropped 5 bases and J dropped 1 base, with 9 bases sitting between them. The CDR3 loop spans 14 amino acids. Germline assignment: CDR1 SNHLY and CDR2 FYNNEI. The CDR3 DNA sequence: TGTGCCAGCAGTACTCTAGGGAGCAATCAGCCCCAGCATTTT. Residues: CASSTLGSNQPQHF.

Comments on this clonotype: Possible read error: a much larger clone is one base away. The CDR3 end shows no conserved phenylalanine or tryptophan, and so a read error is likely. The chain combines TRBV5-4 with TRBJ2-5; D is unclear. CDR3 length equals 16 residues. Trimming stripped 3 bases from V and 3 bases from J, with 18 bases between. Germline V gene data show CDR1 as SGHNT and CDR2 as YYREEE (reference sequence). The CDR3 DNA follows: TGTGCCAGCAGCTCGAAGAGTAGTCGGCTAGAAGAGACCCAGTACTCC. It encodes CASSSKSSRLEETQYS.

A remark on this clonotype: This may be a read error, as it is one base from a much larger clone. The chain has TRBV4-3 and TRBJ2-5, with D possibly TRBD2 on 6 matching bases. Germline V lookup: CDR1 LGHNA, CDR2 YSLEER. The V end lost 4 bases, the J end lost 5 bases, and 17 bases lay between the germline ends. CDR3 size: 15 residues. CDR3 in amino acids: CASSRDHGGGETQYF. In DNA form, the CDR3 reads TGCGCCAGCAGCCGAGATCACGGGGGTGGTGAGACCCAGTACTTC.

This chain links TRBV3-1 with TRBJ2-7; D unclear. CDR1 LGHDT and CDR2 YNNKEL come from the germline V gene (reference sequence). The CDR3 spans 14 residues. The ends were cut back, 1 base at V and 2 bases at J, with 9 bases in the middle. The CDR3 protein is CASSQALGPYEQYF. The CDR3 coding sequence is TGTGCCAGCAGCCAAGCGCTGGGCCCCTACGAGCAGTACTTC.

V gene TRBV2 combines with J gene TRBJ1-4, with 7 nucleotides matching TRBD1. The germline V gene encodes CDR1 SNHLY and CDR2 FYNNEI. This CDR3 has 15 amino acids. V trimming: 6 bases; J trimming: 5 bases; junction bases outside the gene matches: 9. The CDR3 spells CASRLTGQRNEKLFF. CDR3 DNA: TGTGCCAGCAGACTTACGGGACAGCGGAATGAAAAACTGTTTTTT.

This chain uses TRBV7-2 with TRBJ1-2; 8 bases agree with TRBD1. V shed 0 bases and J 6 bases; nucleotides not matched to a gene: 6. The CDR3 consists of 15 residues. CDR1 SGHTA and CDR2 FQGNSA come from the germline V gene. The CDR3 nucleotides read TGTGCCAGCAGCTTAGCCCGACAGGGGAAGAATGGCTACACCTTC. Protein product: CASSLARQGKNGYTF.

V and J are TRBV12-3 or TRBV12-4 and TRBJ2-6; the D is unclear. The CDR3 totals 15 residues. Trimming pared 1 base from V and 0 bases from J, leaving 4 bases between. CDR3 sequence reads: CASSLDHSGANVLTF. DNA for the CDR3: TGTGCCAGCAGTTTAGATCACTCTGGGGCCAACGTCCTGACTTTC.

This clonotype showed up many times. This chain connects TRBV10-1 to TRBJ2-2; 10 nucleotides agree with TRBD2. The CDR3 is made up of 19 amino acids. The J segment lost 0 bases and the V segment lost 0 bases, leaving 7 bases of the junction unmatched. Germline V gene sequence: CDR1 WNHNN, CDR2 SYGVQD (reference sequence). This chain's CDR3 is CASSESLLAGASNTGELFF. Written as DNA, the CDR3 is TGCGCCAGCAGTGAGTCGTTGCTAGCGGGGGCCTCGAACACCGGGGAGCTGTTTTTT.

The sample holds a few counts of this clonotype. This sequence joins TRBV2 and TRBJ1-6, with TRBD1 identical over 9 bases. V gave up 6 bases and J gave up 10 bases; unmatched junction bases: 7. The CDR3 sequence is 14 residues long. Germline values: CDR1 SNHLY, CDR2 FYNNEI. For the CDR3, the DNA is TGTGCCAGCAGCGAGACAGGGGGGTACTCACCCCTCCACTTT. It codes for CASSETGGYSPLHF. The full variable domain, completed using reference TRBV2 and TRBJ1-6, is EPEVTQTPSHQVTQMGQEVILRCVPISNHLYFYWYRQILGQKVEFLVSFYNNEISEKSEIFDDQFSVERPDGSNFTLKIRSTKLEDSAMYFCASSETGGYSPLHFGNGTRLTVT.

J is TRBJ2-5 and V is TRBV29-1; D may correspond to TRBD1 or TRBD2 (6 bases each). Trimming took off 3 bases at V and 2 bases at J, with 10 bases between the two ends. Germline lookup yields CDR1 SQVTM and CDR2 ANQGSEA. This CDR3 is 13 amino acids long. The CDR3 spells CSVDRGPQETQYF. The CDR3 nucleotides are TGCAGCGTTGATCGGGGGCCACAAGAGACCCAGTACTTC.

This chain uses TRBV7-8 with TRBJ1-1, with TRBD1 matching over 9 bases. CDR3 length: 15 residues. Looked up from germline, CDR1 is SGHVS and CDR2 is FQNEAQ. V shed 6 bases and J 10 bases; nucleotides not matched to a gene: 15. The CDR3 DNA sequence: TGTGCCAGCAGACCAAGATTTGGGACAGGGATAGTAGCTTTCTTT. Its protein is CASRPRFGTGIVAFF. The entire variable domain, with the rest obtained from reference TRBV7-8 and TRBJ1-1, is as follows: GAGVSQSPRYKVAKRGQDVALRCDPISGHVSLFWYQQALGQGPEFLTYFQNEAQLDKSGLPSDRFFAERPEGSVSTLKIQRTQQEDSAVYLCASRPRFGTGIVAFFGQGTRLTVV.

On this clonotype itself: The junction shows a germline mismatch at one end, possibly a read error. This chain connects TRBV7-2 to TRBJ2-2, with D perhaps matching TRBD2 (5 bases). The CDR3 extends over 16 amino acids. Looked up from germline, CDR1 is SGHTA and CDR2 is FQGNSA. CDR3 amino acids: CASSLFSTLNTGELFF. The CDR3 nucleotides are TGTGCCAGCAGCTTATTCTCTACCCTCAACACCGGGGAGCTGTTCTTT.